Sequencing of this TCR beta chain was carried out in a study of T cell responses to AZD1222 COVID-19 vaccine. Overall study: Second doses were pooled across both intervals (about 4 or about 12 weeks). The study, taken as a whole, reports: Clonal diversity may have been underestimated, and the donors were mostly white British, with more females than males. Just five or six AZD1222 recipients were seropositive at baseline. Without day 14 samples, only post-peak T cell repertoires were studied.

The repertoire was sequenced with immunoSEQ multiplex PCR; TCRdb's copy has only in-frame clones and lacks some. The sample shows some 150,000 clones, 93% of them seen only once. On this clone: The antigen is undetermined.

Material: peripheral blood, obtained on day 0 of AZD1222 vaccination. The source is an adult in good health.

In DNA form, the CDR3 reads TGTGCCAGCAGCCTTTACTACAATGAGCAGTTCTTC. The encoded protein is CASSLYYNEQFF. V and J are TRBV3-1 (or the pseudogene TRBV3-2) and TRBJ2-1, with no clear D. V was shortened by 4 bases and J by 3 bases, with 4 bases between the two germline ends. The CDR3 is 12 residues long. The germline V gene has CDR1 LGHDT and CDR2 YNNKEL (reference sequence).